Shown below are 15 T cell receptor beta chains from a single sample sequenced in a study of blood T cell repertoires in COVID-19 (dated by TCRdb to 2020 to 2021). Library preparation was by the immunoSEQ multiplex PCR assay. TCRdb took over this immuneACCESS table, retaining in-frame rearrangements with V and J assigned. Such tables are incomplete; in checked studies, under half of the missing clones stem from an unresolved V gene, and the remainder is unexplained. The sample table lists tens of thousands of clones, almost 90% of them with a count of one. The ten largest clones add up to 4% to 6.5% of the sample. Sequences were obtained from peripheral blood. The receptors come from a man aged 45-65 years with acute or convalescent COVID-19.

The chain carries TRBV4-1 and TRBJ1-1, with 7 bases that match TRBD1. V lost 5 bases and J lost 5; bases outside the gene matches: 8. The CDR3 spans 14 residues. Germline V CDR1 and CDR2: MGHRA, YSYEKL. The DNA of the CDR3 is TGCGCCAGCAGCACCCGACAGGGTCAAACTGAAGCTTTCTTT. It is translated as CASSTRQGQTEAFF.

This clone occurred once. CDR3 protein: CASSPLSYEQYF. CDR3 nucleotide sequence: TGTGCCAGCAGTCCTCTCTCCTACGAGCAGTACTTC. This sequence joins TRBV28 and TRBJ2-7; no firm D call. This CDR3 region has 12 residues. Germline-derived CDR1 and CDR2 are MDHEN and SYDVKM. V was clipped by 5 bases and J by 0 bases, with 5 bases between them.

This CDR3 reads CASSGSDSPMNTEAFF. The CDR3 bases are TGTGCCAGCAGCGGTAGTGACAGTCCCATGAACACTGAAGCTTTCTTT. The chain uses TRBV2 and TRBJ1-1, with D perhaps TRBD1 (5 bases). Trimming stripped 6 bases from V and 0 bases from J, with 17 bases between. The CDR3 extends over 16 amino acids. CDR1 is SNHLY and CDR2 is FYNNEI in the germline V gene.

Only a few counts were recorded for this clone. This chain connects TRBV5-6 to TRBJ1-2; TRBD1 aligns across 9 bases. The V and J ends lost 1 base and 5 bases, in that order; junction bases with no gene match: 6. There are 15 residues in the CDR3. Germline CDR1 and CDR2: SGHDT and YYEEEE. The CDR3 DNA follows: TGTGCCAGCAGCTTGAGTGGGACAGGGAGGTATGGCTACACCTTC. Translation gives CASSLSGTGRYGYTF.

This chain joins TRBV30 and TRBJ2-1; 14 nucleotides agree with TRBD2. This CDR3 is built from 16 residues. With 3 bases clipped from V and 6 bases from J, the junction kept 7 bases outside the gene matches. The V gene's germline CDR1 is GTSNPN and CDR2 SVGIG (reference sequence). As DNA, the CDR3 is TGTGCCTGGAGCTCTAGACTAGCGGGAGGGATCAATGAGCAGTTCTTC. It encodes CAWSSRLAGGINEQFF. Using reference TRBV30 and TRBJ2-1 for the parts outside the CDR3, the full variable domain is SQTIHQWPATLVQPVGSPLSLECTVEGTSNPNLYWYRQAAGRGLQLLFYSVGIGQISSEVPQNLSASRPQDRQFILSSKKLLLSDSGFYLCAWSSRLAGGINEQFFGPGTRLTVL.

This chain joins TRBV6-8 and TRBJ2-2, with 8 bases that match TRBD1. The CDR3 contains 13 residues. The germline V gene encodes CDR1 MNHGY and CDR2 SAAAGT. The CDR3 DNA is TGTGGAGAAGACAGGGGTAAAACCGGGGAGCTGTTTTTT. Encoded protein: CGEDRGKTGELFF.

The rearrangement uses TRBV11-3 and TRBJ1-3, with TRBD1 as a possible D gene (5 bases). The V gene's germline CDR1 is SGHNT and CDR2 YENEEA. Trimming shortened V by 2 bases and J by 8 bases, and 16 bases separated the two germline ends. The CDR3 covers 15 residues. The chain's CDR3 is CASSLSQGWEDTIYF. Here the CDR3 DNA reads TGTGCCAGCAGCTTATCTCAGGGCTGGGAGGACACCATATATTTT.

This chain links TRBV24-1 with TRBJ2-7, with 8 bases identical to TRBD1. CDR3 length: 15 residues. With 3 bases clipped from V and 3 bases from J, the junction kept 6 bases outside the gene matches. The germline V gene encodes CDR1 KGHDR and CDR2 SFDVKD. Written as DNA, the CDR3 is TGTGCCACCAGTGATCCCGGGACAGGCCACTACGAGCAGTACTTC. It translates to CATSDPGTGHYEQYF.

This chain uses TRBV7-8 with TRBJ2-2; 10 bases fit TRBD2. Per germline, CDR1 SGHVS and CDR2 FQNEAQ. The V gene end was trimmed by 5 bases and the J gene end by 6 bases; junction bases not matched to a gene: 6. This CDR3 is 15 amino acids long. The CDR3 sequence is CASSQTSGIAGELFF. The CDR3 nucleotides are TGTGCCAGCAGCCAAACTAGCGGGATAGCCGGGGAGCTGTTTTTT.

This chain uses TRBV6-1 with TRBJ2-1; unclear D gene. The V end lost 3 bases, the J end lost 0 bases, and 12 bases lay between the germline ends. This CDR3 has 16 residues. Germline CDR1 is MNHNS and CDR2 is SASEGT. The CDR3 loop is CASSDVRLNSYNEQFF. The CDR3, as DNA: TGTGCCAGCAGTGATGTTAGACTTAACTCCTACAATGAGCAGTTCTTC.

The chain couples TRBV12-5 to TRBJ1-1, with unresolved D. CDR3 length: 14 amino acids. The germline CDR1 and CDR2 sequences are LGHNT and FRNRAP. Deletions cut 6 bases from V and 0 bases from J, with 11 bases between. The DNA of the CDR3 is TGTGCTAGTGGCCTCGCTTCGGTGAACACTGAAGCTTTCTTT. It codes for CASGLASVNTEAFF.

The chain recombines TRBV3-1 (or the pseudogene TRBV3-2) with TRBJ1-5, with 9 bases identical to TRBD1. This CDR3 contains 18 residues. V was pared by 0 bases and J by 1 base, with 7 bases of the junction left unmatched. In germline, CDR1 is LGHDT, CDR2 YNNKEL (reference sequence). The CDR3 coding sequence is TGTGCCAGCAGCCAAGATTGTGTGACAGGGGGGAGCAATCAGCCCCAGCATTTT. Translation gives CASSQDCVTGGSNQPQHF.

This clone appeared a few times. The chain has TRBV2 and TRBJ1-6, with 9 bases lining up with TRBD1. This CDR3 is 15 amino acids long. Germline V lookup: CDR1 SNHLY, CDR2 FYNNEI. Trimming removed 5 bases from V and 3 bases from J; junction bases left unmatched: 2. CDR3 bases: TGTGCCAGCAGTTTGGACAGGGGCTATAATTCACCCCTCCACTTT. Amino acid sequence: CASSLDRGYNSPLHF.

The chain recombines TRBV24-1 with TRBJ1-2; D unclear. Germline CDR1 and CDR2: KGHDR and SFDVKD. The ends were cut back, 1 base at V and 5 bases at J, with 10 bases in the middle. This CDR3 has 14 amino acids. The CDR3 loop is CATSDFAQAYGYTF. CDR3 nucleotides: TGTGCCACCAGTGATTTCGCGCAAGCATATGGCTACACCTTC.

The sample holds one count of this clone. The chain joins TRBV19 to TRBJ1-1, with TRBD1 as a possible D gene (6 bases). Between the trimmed V and J ends, which lost 6 bases and 4 bases, there was a span of 18 bases. The CDR3 spans 15 residues. Germline CDR1 is LNHDA and CDR2 is SQIVND (reference sequence). The CDR3 DNA reads TGTGCCAGTAGGGACAGTTCGACCAGAGGCACTGAAGCTTTCTTT. This encodes CASRDSSTRGTEAFF.